This T cell receptor (beta chain) derives from a study of blood T cells in healthy people across ages. Study findings and constraints: Comparison with aged donors showed that long-lived donors had more naive CD4+ cells and higher diversity. What prevented conclusive comparison of naive and antigen-experienced cells was that PBMCs were unsorted.

Details on this clonotype: Its cognate antigen is unknown.

Primed by a sample-barcoded 5' primer and a J-beta primer mix, a second PCR proceeded for 7 to 11 cycles. Each CDR3 protein gets one entry after TCRdb re-called the 5' RACE reads with MiXCR. There are hundreds of thousands of distinct CDR3 sequences in the sample; 25% to 35% occur only once, and roughly a sixth lies in the top ten. This CDR3 region has 13 residues. Trimming removed 6 bases from V and 13 bases from J; junction bases left unmatched: 14. Germline V lookup: CDR1 DFQATT, CDR2 SNEGSKA (reference sequence). The sample comprised blood. The TCR was taken from a woman of 80 years or more in good health. The V call is TRBV20-1, the J call TRBJ2-4; 8 nucleotides align to TRBD1. The chain's CDR3 is CSAPDRGSSVQYF. DNA for the CDR3: TGCAGTGCCCCCGACAGGGGAAGTAGCGTGCAGTACTTC.